This TCR beta chain was sequenced in a study of blood T cells in healthy people across ages. Findings of the study overall: Among T cells, TCR beta diversity per million cells dropped roughly linearly as age rose.

Remarks on this clonotype: Its antigen is still unknown.

Through a sample-barcoded 5' primer and a J-beta primer mix, a second PCR was run for roughly 6 to 11 cycles. TCRdb ran MiXCR on the 5' RACE reads and lists one entry per CDR3 protein. The sample gives roughly 1.7 million distinct CDR3 sequences, approximately 32% of which show up once; 11% is in the top ten. Germline CDR1 is MNHEY and CDR2 is SVGAGI. V was shortened by 0 bases and J by 13 bases, with 21 bases between the two germline ends. The CDR3 runs 15 residues. Donation came from healthy Caucasian individuals in Russia who were aged about 6 to 100. The authors drew about 9.9 milliliters of peripheral blood from each donor.

The source of this sequence is a woman between 25 and 40 years old in good health. The V call is TRBV6-5, the J call TRBJ2-5, with D possibly called TRBD1 or TRBD2 (5 bases each). The sample was blood. The CDR3: CASSYSRSGTLPTYF. CDR3 bases: TGTGCCAGCAGTTACTCCCGGTCCGGGACCCTCCCTACGTACTTC.